The present T cell receptor (beta chain) was sequenced within a study of cytomegalovirus exposure and HLA in healthy donors. Points from the study as a whole: Among TCR beta chains of equal frequency, HLA-associated ones were more clonally expanded in a later analysis. What was likely a sequencing artifact was a cluster of highly shared sequence variants.

Unmatched junction bases numbered 9, after V lost 7 bases and J lost 7 bases. The CDR3 is 15 residues long. Germline V CDR1 and CDR2: LNHDA, SQIVND (reference sequence). Researchers ran the PCR with 60 Vbeta and 13 Jbeta primers. Clones were sequenced by immunoSEQ multiplex PCR, and TCRdb holds only the in-frame ones, with some missing. This table has roughly 99,000 clones, approximately 76% appearing once. Concerning this clone: Its cognate antigen is unknown.

The material sequenced was PBMCs. The clonotype comes from a man younger than 30 in good health and CMV-seronegative. The chain has TRBV19 and TRBJ1-6; TRBD1 matches at 8 bases. CDR3 sequence (DNA): TGTGCCAGTACTCCCGGACAGGGAGGCAATTCACCCCTCCACTTT. It specifies CASTPGQGGNSPLHF. The whole variable domain, remainder taken from reference TRBV19 and TRBJ1-6, is DGGITQSPKYLFRKEGQNVTLSCEQNLNHDAMYWYRQDPGQGLRLIYYSQIVNDFQKGDIAEGYSVSREKKESFPLTVTSAQKNPTAFYLCASTPGQGGNSPLHFGNGTRLTVT.